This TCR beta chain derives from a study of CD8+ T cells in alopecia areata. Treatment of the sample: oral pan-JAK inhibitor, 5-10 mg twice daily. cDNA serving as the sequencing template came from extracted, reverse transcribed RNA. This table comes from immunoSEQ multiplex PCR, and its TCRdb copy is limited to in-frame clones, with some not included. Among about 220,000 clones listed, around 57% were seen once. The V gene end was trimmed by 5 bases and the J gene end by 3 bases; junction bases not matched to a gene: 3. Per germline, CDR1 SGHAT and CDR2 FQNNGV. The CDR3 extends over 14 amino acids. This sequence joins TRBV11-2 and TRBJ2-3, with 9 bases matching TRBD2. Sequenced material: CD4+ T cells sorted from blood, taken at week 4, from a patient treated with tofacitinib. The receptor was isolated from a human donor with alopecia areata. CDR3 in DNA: TGTGCCAGCAGCATGCGGGGGGGAACAGATACGCAGTATTTT. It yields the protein CASSMRGGTDTQYF.